Listed below are T cell receptor beta chains from one sample, sequenced in a study of shared clonotypes between healthy human individuals. The data were produced by immunoSEQ multiplex PCR, yet TCRdb's version contains in-frame clones alone and is incomplete. Of under 1,100,000 clones in the sample, 75% were seen once. Input material: memory CD4+ T cells sorted from blood. These receptors originate from a man between 18 and 35 years old in good health. CDR3s leave out the opening cysteine and the closing phenylalanine or tryptophan.

j_call,v_call,cdr3_aa
TRBJ1-2,TRBV2,ASKGGTGANYGYT
TRBJ2-5,TRBV2,ASSESGVGRETQY
TRBJ2-6,TRBV30,AWSGTGANVLT
TRBJ2-1,TRBV5-4,ASSFRSEQF
TRBJ2-7,TRBV5-1,ASRPDRYEQY
TRBJ2-7,TRBV25-1,ASSPLAGAREQY
TRBJ2-4,TRBV5-4,ASSSTSGDLSKNIQY
TRBJ1-4,TRBV18,ASSPGTGAATNEKLF
TRBJ2-3,TRBV7-3,ASSDTDTQY
TRBJ2-3,TRBV19,ASSLRDLTDTQY
TRBJ2-5,TRBV6-5,ASSYGTGTQETQY
TRBJ1-5,TRBV7-9,ASSPVGDRVQPQH
TRBJ2-7,TRBV7-9,ASSASPGKSSYEQY
TRBJ2-1,TRBV2,ASREGTSGGYSYNEQF
TRBJ1-4,TRBV30,AWSGSTGGEKLF
TRBJ2-5,TRBV28,ASRRGQGETQY
TRBJ2-7,TRBV6-1,ASRTVEGGYYEQY
TRBJ2-7,TRBV7-2,ASTQSYEQY
TRBJ1-2,TRBV6-1,ASSEALGSGYGYT
TRBJ1-1,TRBV11-2,ASSSLIKGMTGSPEAF
TRBJ1-6,TRBV14,ASSPRGYNSPLH
TRBJ2-1,TRBV15,ATSGRDRGADEQF
TRBJ1-2,TRBV5-6,ASSQDRAYGYT
TRBJ1-2,TRBV20-1,SAASQGGT
TRBJ2-7,TRBV7-2,ASSLQRFYEQY
TRBJ2-5,TRBV5-4,ASSLSQALRETQY
TRBJ2-1,TRBV4-3,ASSQDRPSVHNEQF
TRBJ2-2,TRBV10-3,AIHGQIGTGNTGELF
TRBJ1-1,TRBV5-1,ASSLAPGKNTEAF
TRBJ2-7,TRBV2,ASSGTGTGGSPYEQY
TRBJ2-6,TRBV5-1,ASSLVIHGANVLT
TRBJ2-5,TRBV27,ASSLSEGRGHETQY
TRBJ2-5,TRBV10-3,AISASGTSGTQY
TRBJ2-1,TRBV6-6,ASSGWDRGHNEQF
TRBJ2-1,TRBV7-9,ASSLAVNRGDEQF
TRBJ1-2,TRBV28,ATNTGGGGYT
TRBJ1-2,TRBV5-5,ASSGYRGYT
TRBJ1-2,TRBV7-8,ASSPDRFYGYT